This TCR beta chain is from a study of tumor-infiltrating lymphocytes in primary liver carcinoma. This CDR3 is 15 amino acids long. Germline V gene data show CDR1 as WSHSY and CDR2 as SAAADI. Starting from approximately 500 ng of total RNA, TCR beta cDNA was produced with a primer in the constant region. Library construction for TCR beta comprised three nested multiplex PCR rounds performed with slightly modified ARM-PCR. Forward primers for TRBV1-TRBV30 and a C-beta reverse primer served the first two PCR rounds, at roughly 10 cycles each. TCRdb reprocessed the multiplex PCR reads with MiXCR, giving one entry per CDR3 protein. The sample shows 45,000 to 55,000 distinct CDR3 sequences, just over 70% of them seen only once. RNA and DNA were co-extracted from around 18-30 mg of unsorted bulk tissue. Cases comprised patients with primary liver carcinoma who received surgical resection. All tumor samples contained more than 80% viable tumor cells.

The receptor was derived from a man aged 35 to 55 with primary liver carcinoma and hepatitis B virus infection. The V gene is TRBV10-2, the J gene TRBJ2-3; D possibly corresponds to TRBD2 (5 bases). Sequencing was carried out using liver tumor tissue from sampling region 5. As to subset: tumor region T5, tumor centre. CDR3 sequence reads: CATSHGLPLADTQYF. As DNA, the CDR3 is TGCGCTACTTCACATGGACTTCCGTTGGCAGATACGCAGTATTTT.